This record looks at one TCR beta chain sequence and its context. The entry originates in a study of blood T cell repertoires in COVID-19. Turning to the study itself: Researchers got acute and convalescent COVID-19 samples from the United States, Italy and Spain.

The CDR3 contains 15 residues. V shed 6 bases, J shed 2 bases, and the junction held 4 bases outside the gene matches. Germline assignment: CDR1 KGHDR and CDR2 SFDVKD. Measured with immunoSEQ multiplex PCR; TCRdb has only the in-frame clones, and not every one. The table records hundreds of thousands of clones, 70% to 90% of them present only once. This receptor was taken from a man aged 45-65 years with active or convalescent COVID-19. V and J are TRBV24-1 and TRBJ1-5, with 9 positions matching TRBD1. Source material: peripheral blood. The CDR3 DNA reads TGTGCCACCAGTACGGGACAGGGAGGCAATCAGCCCCAGCATTTT. Amino acid sequence: CATSTGQGGNQPQHF.